The 32 T cell receptor beta chains given below trace back to one sample, sequenced in a study of immune evolution from preneoplasia to lung adenocarcinoma. TCRdb's table, derived via immunoSEQ multiplex PCR, lists solely in-frame clones and lacks some. The table includes over 6,000 clones, approximately 78% detected once. Sequencing used FFPE invasive lung adenocarcinoma tissue. The receptors stem from a person aged 45 to 59 with lung adenocarcinoma.

The V and J genes are TRBV30 and TRBJ1-2; D is uncertain. Germline V CDR1 and CDR2: GTSNPN, SVGIG (reference sequence). V shed 2 bases and J shed 8 bases, with 12 bases lying between them. The CDR3 is 12 amino acids. The CDR3 DNA sequence: TGTGCCTGGAGTATTGTCCGAGGGGGCTACACCTTC. This encodes CAWSIVRGGYTF.

The chain employs TRBV4-3 and TRBJ1-2; 8 bases are shared with TRBD1. V lost 5 bases to trimming and J lost 6 bases; unmatched junction nucleotides: 5. This CDR3 has 13 residues. The germline V gene encodes CDR1 LGHNA and CDR2 YSLEER. The CDR3 sequence: CASSLTGGDGYTF. CDR3 coding DNA: TGCGCCAGCAGCTTAACAGGGGGAGATGGCTACACCTTC.

In nucleotides, the CDR3 is TGTGCCAGCAGCTTGGAGGGCCAGGGGGCCTACAGGGAGACCCAGTACTTC. This encodes CASSLEGQGAYRETQYF. The chain links TRBV5-6 to TRBJ2-5; 8 nucleotides line up with TRBD1. The junction had 12 bases not matched to a gene; V was cut back by 0 bases and J by 5 bases. The CDR3 runs to 17 residues. Germline values: CDR1 SGHDT, CDR2 YYEEEE.

The chain has TRBV19 and TRBJ1-1; possible D gene TRBD1, 5 bases. The CDR3 extends over 17 amino acids. Germline V gene sequence: CDR1 LNHDA, CDR2 SQIVND (reference sequence). The CDR3 coding sequence is TGTGCGAGTCGCCAGGGACCCGGCGGACCTATGAACACTGAAGCTTTCTTT. Translation: CASRQGPGGPMNTEAFF.

For this clone: A junction boundary mismatches the germline segment, possibly from a read error. The CDR3: CTCNRGGEAFF. CDR3 coding DNA: TGTACCTGTAACAGGGGGGGTGAAGCTTTCTTT. V and J are TRBV30 and TRBJ1-1; 8 positions match TRBD1. This CDR3 is built from 11 residues. Germline lookup yields CDR1 GTSNPN and CDR2 SVGIG (reference sequence).

The chain has TRBV7-2 and TRBJ2-7; 9 positions agree with TRBD1. CDR3 size: 14 residues. V shed 5 bases and J 4 bases; nucleotides not matched to a gene: 6. The germline V gene has CDR1 SGHTA and CDR2 FQGNSA. The CDR3 loop is CASSRTGGSYEQYF. The DNA of the CDR3 is TGTGCCAGCAGCCGAACAGGGGGCTCGTACGAGCAGTACTTC.

The gene calls are TRBV28 and TRBJ2-2; D unclear. The CDR3 spans 15 residues. Germline V gene sequence: CDR1 MDHEN, CDR2 SYDVKM. V was trimmed by 9 bases and J by 0 bases, leaving 14 bases between them. For the CDR3, the DNA is TGTGCCAGTTCCTCGGCAGGATCGAACACCGGGGAGCTGTTTTTT. This encodes CASSSAGSNTGELFF.

The chain employs TRBV27 and TRBJ2-1; the match to TRBD1 covers 9 bases. This CDR3 is 15 amino acids long. CDR1 and CDR2 from the germline V gene are MNHEY and SMNVEV (reference sequence). Losses at the gene ends were 5 bases for V and 10 bases for J; bases not matched to a gene: 12. The CDR3 DNA is TGTGCCAGCAGTCCAAGGGGACAGGGCCTCAGAGAGCAGTTCTTC. Protein: CASSPRGQGLREQFF.

The gene calls are TRBV29-1 and TRBJ2-7; D gene unclear. CDR1 and CDR2 from the germline V gene are SQVTM and ANQGSEA. Trimming shortened V by 6 bases and J by 6 bases, and 18 bases separated the two germline ends. The CDR3 spans 13 residues. The CDR3, as DNA: TGCAGCGTCTCAGGCTACCCGAGTCGCGAGCAGTACTTC. Its protein is CSVSGYPSREQYF.

The V and J genes are TRBV5-6 and TRBJ2-5; 15 bases map to TRBD2. CDR1 SGHDT and CDR2 YYEEEE come from the germline V gene. The CDR3 consists of 17 residues. Trimming at V came to 3 bases and at J to 2 bases, leaving 5 bases not matched to a gene. The CDR3 spells CASSSLGLAGGQETQYF. The CDR3 DNA is TGTGCCAGCAGCTCCCTCGGACTAGCGGGAGGGCAAGAGACCCAGTACTTC.

By proportion, this clone is large (0.1 to 1%). The V call is TRBV6-5, the J call TRBJ2-5; D might be TRBD1 (6 bases). V lost 2 bases and J lost 4, with 11 bases in between. Germline lookup yields CDR1 MNHEY and CDR2 SVGAGI. The CDR3 has 14 amino acids. The CDR3 DNA follows: TGTGCCAGCAGTTACAAGGGGGACGGAGAGACCCAGTACTTC. Translating gives CASSYKGDGETQYF.

The CDR3 protein is CASSSPLAGSWSYNEQFF. CDR3 DNA sequence: TGTGCCAGTAGTTCTCCACTAGCGGGTTCGTGGTCCTACAATGAGCAGTTCTTC. The chain carries TRBV19 and TRBJ2-1; 9 nucleotides line up with TRBD2. This CDR3 is 18 amino acids long. The germline V gene encodes CDR1 LNHDA and CDR2 SQIVND (reference sequence). Trimming cost V 5 bases and J 1 base; bases outside gene matches: 12.

The CDR3 nucleotides read TGTGCCAGCAGCTTAACTGAGGGCGGGCCCCAGCATTTT. Protein: CASSLTEGGPQHF. The gene calls are TRBV7-3 and TRBJ1-5; D remains ambiguous. Trimming removed 0 bases at V and 9 bases at J, with 9 bases between. Germline assignment: CDR1 SGHTA and CDR2 FQGTGA. This CDR3 spans 13 amino acids.

The chain recombines TRBV28 with TRBJ2-1; 9 nucleotides line up with TRBD2. This CDR3 spans 14 amino acids. In germline, CDR1 is MDHEN, CDR2 SYDVKM. V trimming: 7 bases; J trimming: 6 bases; junction bases outside the gene matches: 7. This CDR3 reads CASKLAGDSNEQFF. The CDR3 DNA is TGTGCCAGCAAATTAGCGGGAGACAGCAATGAGCAGTTCTTC.

The chain recombines TRBV9 with TRBJ2-3, with D possibly TRBD1 on 5 matching bases. Trimming removed 4 bases at V and 0 bases at J, with 18 bases between. The CDR3 extends over 17 amino acids. Germline-derived CDR1 and CDR2 are SGDLS and YYNGEE. In nucleotides, the CDR3 is TGTGCCAGCAGCCCTCGTATTGGGGCAGGGAGCACAGATACGCAGTATTTT. This sequence encodes CASSPRIGAGSTDTQYF.

This chain joins TRBV29-1 and TRBJ1-2; D is possibly TRBD1 (5 bases). The ends were cut back, 4 bases at V and 2 bases at J, with 8 bases in the middle. The germline CDR1 and CDR2 sequences are SQVTM and ANQGSEA. The CDR3 length is 12 residues. The CDR3 bases are TGCAGCGTTGCCAGGGTAAACTATGGCTACACCTTC. Protein sequence: CSVARVNYGYTF. Looking up the rest from reference TRBV29-1 and TRBJ1-2 gives the full variable domain: SAVISQKPSRDICQRGTSLTIQCQVDSQVTMMFWYRQQPGQSLTLIATANQGSEATYESGFVIDKFPISRPNLTFSTLTVSNMSPEDSSIYLCSVARVNYGYTFGSGTRLTVV.

V gene TRBV27 combines with J gene TRBJ2-1; 13 bases align to TRBD2. The V gene's germline CDR1 is MNHEY and CDR2 SMNVEV (reference sequence). The V and J ends lost 7 bases and 9 bases, in that order; junction bases with no gene match: 6. CDR3 length equals 14 residues. CDR3 DNA sequence: TGTGCCAGCACCAAACTAGCGGGAGGGAGTGAGCAGTTCTTC. It translates to CASTKLAGGSEQFF.

The CDR3 DNA sequence: TGCGCCAGCAGCTCGAGGACAGTTCAAGAGACCCAGTACTTC. Translation gives CASSSRTVQETQYF. The V and J genes are TRBV5-1 and TRBJ2-5; possibly TRBD1 for D (6 bases). There are 14 residues in the CDR3. From germline, CDR1 is SGHRS and CDR2 YFSETQ. Between the trimmed V and J ends, which lost 3 bases and 2 bases, there was a span of 11 bases.

The CDR3 DNA sequence: TGTGCCAGCTCACAGCAGGGAAACAATGAGCAGTTCTTC. The encoded protein is CASSQQGNNEQFF. V gene TRBV18 combines with J gene TRBJ2-1, with TRBD1 as a possible D gene (5 bases). The length of the CDR3 is 13 residues. V was pared by 4 bases and J by 5 bases, with 9 bases between. Germline V gene sequence: CDR1 KGHSH, CDR2 LQKENI.

This clone was detected once. The chain uses TRBV5-5 and TRBJ1-2; 8 bases fit TRBD1. Trimming at V came to 5 bases and at J to 5 bases, leaving 5 bases not matched to a gene. Germline loops: CDR1 SGHKS, CDR2 YYEKEE (reference sequence). The CDR3 runs to 13 residues. The CDR3: CASSPTGAYGYTF. The CDR3 DNA is TGTGCCAGCAGTCCGACAGGGGCTTATGGCTACACCTTC.

The J gene is TRBJ1-4, the V gene TRBV7-8; D possibly corresponds to TRBD1 (6 bases). The V end was cut by 5 bases, the J end by 2 bases, with 18 bases between. CDR1 SGHVS and CDR2 FQNEAQ come from the germline V gene. CDR3 length: 17 amino acids. In DNA, the CDR3 is TGTGCCAGCAGCGCCACCAGGGGAGGTCGCACTAATGAAAAACTGTTTTTT. Its protein is CASSATRGGRTNEKLFF.

This clone occurred a few times. V usage is TRBV5-6 and J usage is TRBJ2-7, with 7 bases aligning to TRBD1. CDR3 length: 14 amino acids. Germline CDR1 is SGHDT and CDR2 is YYEEEE. Losses at the gene ends were 0 bases for V and 8 bases for J; bases not matched to a gene: 8. The CDR3 nucleotides are TGTGCCAGCAGCTTGGAGGGGGCAGGTTGGAAGCAGTACTTC. As protein: CASSLEGAGWKQYF.

The chain couples TRBV7-2 to TRBJ2-3; 7 positions agree with TRBD2. V trimming: 4 bases; J trimming: 2 bases; junction bases outside the gene matches: 6. There are 15 residues in the CDR3. Germline V gene lookup returns CDR1 SGHTA and CDR2 FQGNSA. CDR3 protein: CASSSTGLSTDTQYF. CDR3 sequence (DNA): TGTGCCAGCAGCTCTACGGGACTATCCACAGATACGCAGTATTTT. Combining the CDR3 with reference TRBV7-2 and TRBJ2-3 gives the whole variable domain GAGVSQSPSNKVTEKGKDVELRCDPISGHTALYWYRQSLGQGLEFLIYFQGNSAPDKSGLPSDRFSAERTGGSVSTLTIQRTQQEDSAVYLCASSSTGLSTDTQYFGPGTRLTVL.

Turning to this clone: This specimen includes other DNA sequences encoding the same CDR3. As DNA, the CDR3 is TGCGCCAGCAGCCGTCCAGGGACTAACACTGAAGCTTTCTTT. As protein: CASSRPGTNTEAFF. The rearrangement links TRBV5-1 to TRBJ1-1; perhaps TRBD1 as D (5 bases). Trimming pared 4 bases from V and 2 bases from J, leaving 12 bases between. The length of the CDR3 is 14 residues. Germline assignment: CDR1 SGHRS and CDR2 YFSETQ.

The V gene is TRBV11-2, the J gene TRBJ2-3; TRBD2 agrees at 13 bases. The V segment lost 5 bases and the J segment 5 bases; nucleotides outside the gene matches: 7. Germline V gene data show CDR1 as SGHAT and CDR2 as FQNNGV. The CDR3 is made up of 16 amino acids. CDR3 residues: CASSPTSGRVGDTQYF. The DNA of the CDR3 is TGTGCCAGCAGCCCTACTAGCGGGAGGGTGGGAGATACGCAGTATTTT.

The CDR3 DNA follows: TGTGCCAGCAGTTCGTACAGGGGGCGCGACACAGATACGCAGTATTTT. It encodes CASSSYRGRDTDTQYF. This chain links TRBV6-5 with TRBJ2-3, with 9 bases matching TRBD1. V was pared by 4 bases and J by 2 bases, with 7 bases of the junction left unmatched. This CDR3 comprises 16 residues. Germline CDR1 is MNHEY and CDR2 is SVGAGI.

This chain uses TRBV6-1 with TRBJ2-3, with D possibly being TRBD1 (5 bases). The CDR3 extends over 14 amino acids. Germline assignment: CDR1 MNHNS and CDR2 SASEGT. V was shortened by 5 bases and J by 0 bases, with 9 bases between the two germline ends. CDR3 region: CASSKQASTDTQYF. As DNA, the CDR3 is TGTGCCAGCAGTAAACAGGCCAGCACAGATACGCAGTATTTT.

The CDR3: CAWSSLSGTGGWYEQYF. CDR3 in DNA: TGTGCCTGGAGTTCTCTTTCCGGGACAGGGGGCTGGTACGAGCAGTACTTC. This chain connects TRBV30 to TRBJ2-7; 12 nucleotides agree with TRBD1. V was clipped by 2 bases and J by 4 bases; unmatched bases: 12. Germline assignment: CDR1 GTSNPN and CDR2 SVGIG (reference sequence). The CDR3 has 17 amino acids.

CDR3 amino acids: CASSRSGQGTYEQYF. DNA for the CDR3: TGCGCCAGCAGCCGATCGGGACAGGGAACCTACGAGCAGTACTTC. The chain combines TRBV4-1 with TRBJ2-7; TRBD1 matches 9 bases. This CDR3 is built from 15 residues. In germline, CDR1 is MGHRA, CDR2 YSYEKL. The trim removed 4 bases at V and 2 bases at J, leaving 6 bases unmatched.

To note about this clone: The CDR3 does not close with the conserved phenylalanine or tryptophan, likely indicating a read error. The DNA is omitted, as the CDR3 cannot be located on it reliably, and the CDR3 follows TCRdb's listing. The chain joins TRBV4-1 to TRBJ2-3; TRBD2, as called in the table, went unchecked against the DNA. With termini counted, the CDR3 has 9 amino acids. Germline CDR1 and CDR2: MGHRA and YSYEKL. The CDR3 is CASSRGTSL.

Notes on this clone: One end of the junction varies from germline; a read error may be responsible. This same CDR3 is encoded by further DNA sequences in the sample. The chain uses TRBV29-1 and TRBJ1-2; 9 bases are shared with TRBD1. The CDR3 sequence is 16 residues long. The germline CDR1 and CDR2 sequences are SQVTM and ANQGSEA. CDR3 amino acids: CSGRRRDRAIYYGYTF. The CDR3 nucleotides are TGCAGCGGACGCAGGAGGGACAGGGCCATCTACTATGGTTACACCTTC.

The chain combines TRBV30 with TRBJ1-3; D not resolved. Trimming pared 0 bases from V and 6 bases from J, leaving 9 bases between. The CDR3 totals 13 residues. CDR1 GTSNPN and CDR2 SVGIG come from the germline V gene (reference sequence). The CDR3 bases are TGTGCCTGGAGTGTGATCCGGGAAAACACCATATATTTT. This codes for CAWSVIRENTIYF.